These 31 T cell receptor beta chains were all obtained from the same sample, sequenced in a study of control samples from healthy donors and cancer patients. Here immunoSEQ multiplex PCR was the method, and the copy in TCRdb shows in-frame clones only, minus some. The sample records approximately 90,000 clones, 85% being singletons. The specimen was blood. Source of these receptors: a man aged 25-45 years in good health.

V usage is TRBV10-1 and J usage is TRBJ2-7; D is possibly TRBD1 or TRBD2 (5 bases each). Trimming removed 2 bases at V and 3 bases at J, with 23 bases between. This CDR3 is 18 amino acids long. CDR1 WNHNN and CDR2 SYGVQD come from the germline V gene (reference sequence). The DNA for the CDR3 is TGCGCCAGCAGTGAGACGTCCCGGGACCTAAACGGGTTCTACGAGCAGTACTTC. Protein sequence: CASSETSRDLNGFYEQYF.

The gene calls are TRBV7-9 and TRBJ2-2; no reliable D call. V lost 5 bases, J lost 5 bases, and 6 bases lay in between. The CDR3 contains 12 residues. The germline CDR1 and CDR2 sequences are SEHNR and FQNEAQ (reference sequence). The CDR3 nucleotides are TGTGCCAGCAGCGCCATGACCGGGGAGCTGTTTTTT. It yields the protein CASSAMTGELFF.

The rearrangement joins TRBV3-1 (or the pseudogene TRBV3-2) to TRBJ1-2; D is possibly TRBD1 (6 bases). Trimming stripped 1 base from V and 4 bases from J, with 16 bases between. The CDR3 loop spans 16 amino acids. CDR1 and CDR2 (germline): LGHDT, YNNKEL (reference sequence). CDR3 nucleotides: TGTGCCAGCAGCCAAGTCCAAGGGGGAGGGGTCTATGGCTACACCTTC. As protein: CASSQVQGGGVYGYTF.

The genes are TRBV30 and TRBJ1-2; D gene unclear. The V and J ends lost 5 bases and 0 bases respectively, with 10 bases between them. The CDR3 extends over 13 amino acids. Germline lookup yields CDR1 GTSNPN and CDR2 SVGIG (reference sequence). Here the CDR3 reads CAWAEGTNYGYTF. The CDR3, as DNA: TGTGCCTGGGCGGAGGGTACTAACTATGGCTACACCTTC.

The gene calls are TRBV5-1 and TRBJ2-7; perhaps D is TRBD1 or TRBD2 (5 bases each). V lost 3 bases, J lost 3 bases, and 16 bases lay in between. The germline V gene has CDR1 SGHRS and CDR2 YFSETQ. CDR3 size: 15 residues. For the CDR3, the DNA is TGCGCCAGCAGCTGGACCGGGACGGGGAACTACGAGCAGTACTTC. Protein product: CASSWTGTGNYEQYF. Full variable domain (outside the CDR3, taken from reference TRBV5-1 and TRBJ2-7): KAGVTQTPRYLIKTRGQQVTLSCSPISGHRSVSWYQQTPGQGLQFLFEYFSETQRNKGNFPGRFSGRQFSNSRSEMNVSTLELGDSALYLCASSWTGTGNYEQYFGPGTRLTVT.

The V gene is TRBV19, the J gene TRBJ2-7; TRBD1 might be the D (5 bases). The CDR3 loop spans 16 amino acids. Trimming pared 2 bases from V and 6 bases from J, leaving 20 bases between. CDR1 LNHDA and CDR2 SQIVND come from the germline V gene (reference sequence). The DNA for the CDR3 is TGTGCCAGTAGTATATTCTTAACAGGCTCGTACGGCGAGCAGTACTTC. This gives the protein CASSIFLTGSYGEQYF.

The CDR3 nucleotides read TGTGCCAGCTCGCAAGAGGGGGGAGCCTACGAGCAGTACTTC. Protein sequence: CASSQEGGAYEQYF. The chain is built from TRBV18 and TRBJ2-7, with D perhaps assigned TRBD1 or TRBD2 (6 bases each). The germline V gene encodes CDR1 KGHSH and CDR2 LQKENI. V was trimmed by 6 bases and J by 2 bases, leaving 14 bases between them. This CDR3 spans 14 amino acids.

This clone was detected a few times. V usage is TRBV5-4 and J usage is TRBJ1-2; the match to TRBD1 covers 9 bases. This CDR3 spans 14 amino acids. Germline CDR1 SGHNT, CDR2 YYREEE (reference sequence). The J segment lost 8 bases and the V segment lost 3 bases, leaving 8 bases of the junction unmatched. The CDR3 DNA reads as TGTGCCAGCAGCTCCTACAGGGGGCTCGACGGCTACACCTTC. Amino acids: CASSSYRGLDGYTF.

J is TRBJ1-1 and V is TRBV7-8, with 7 bases identical to TRBD1. The CDR3 length is 11 residues. Trimming at V came to 4 bases and at J to 11 bases, leaving 4 bases not matched to a gene. Germline assignment: CDR1 SGHVS and CDR2 FQNEAQ. This CDR3 is CASSSDRDAFF. The CDR3 nucleotides read TGTGCCAGCAGCTCTGACAGGGATGCTTTCTTT.

The chain links TRBV19 to TRBJ1-1, with D possibly TRBD1 on 6 matching bases. Deletions cut 3 bases from V and 2 bases from J, with 16 bases between. Germline loops: CDR1 LNHDA, CDR2 SQIVND (reference sequence). The CDR3 spans 16 residues. CDR3 sequence (DNA): TGTGCCAGTAGTATTCTGACAGGTCGGAGTAACACTGAAGCTTTCTTT. Residues: CASSILTGRSNTEAFF.

The genes are TRBV30 and TRBJ2-3; 10 nucleotides line up with TRBD2. V shed 2 bases, J shed 2 bases, and the junction held 4 bases outside the gene matches. There are 15 residues in the CDR3. Germline lookup yields CDR1 GTSNPN and CDR2 SVGIG (reference sequence). The CDR3 here is CAWSRAGGYTDTQYF. Written as DNA, the CDR3 is TGTGCCTGGAGTCGAGCGGGGGGGTACACAGATACGCAGTATTTT.

This chain links TRBV9 with TRBJ2-5; D is unclear. CDR1 SGDLS and CDR2 YYNGEE come from the germline V gene. V lost 1 base, J lost 1 base, and 11 bases lay in between. CDR3 length equals 15 residues. The CDR3 region has the DNA TGTGCCAGCAGCGTAAGCACGGGCCCCCAAGAGACCCAGTACTTC. The encoded protein is CASSVSTGPQETQYF.

The CDR3 sequence: CASSNRFSKNIQYF. DNA of the CDR3: TGTGCCAGCAGTAATCGATTTTCCAAAAACATTCAGTACTTC. The genes are TRBV6-5 and TRBJ2-4; no clear D gene. Germline lookup yields CDR1 MNHEY and CDR2 SVGAGI. Trimming stripped 5 bases from V and 2 bases from J, with 10 bases between. The CDR3 has 14 residues.

The V and J genes are TRBV5-1 and TRBJ2-7, with TRBD1 matching 9 bases. V shed 4 bases and J 7 bases; nucleotides not matched to a gene: 15. The length of the CDR3 is 16 residues. Germline CDR1 reads SGHRS; CDR2 reads YFSETQ. CDR3 DNA sequence: TGCGCCAGCAGCCGGGATCCGGGACAGGGCTACCAGGAGCAGTACTTC. This codes for CASSRDPGQGYQEQYF.

The chain employs TRBV19 and TRBJ1-1; D is unresolved. V was clipped by 10 bases and J by 4 bases, with 25 bases between them. CDR1 and CDR2 (germline): LNHDA, SQIVND (reference sequence). The length of the CDR3 is 16 residues. CDR3: CATSLPVPSGITEAFF. Written as DNA, the CDR3 is TGTGCCACTTCCTTGCCGGTGCCTTCGGGGATCACTGAAGCTTTCTTT.

The V call is TRBV6-5, the J call TRBJ1-1; D unclear. CDR1 and CDR2 from the germline V gene are MNHEY and SVGAGI. Trimming cost V 5 bases and J 6 bases, with 13 bases left between them. This CDR3 spans 13 amino acids. DNA for the CDR3: TGTGCCAGCAGTCCCCCTGGAGAGGCTGAAGCTTTCTTT. This sequence encodes CASSPPGEAEAFF.

The V gene is TRBV19, the J gene TRBJ2-4; possible D gene TRBD2, 7 bases. Per germline, CDR1 LNHDA and CDR2 SQIVND (reference sequence). Deletions cut 11 bases from V and 0 bases from J, with 23 bases between. The CDR3 has 17 residues. The CDR3 loop reads CAVVDSRGGIAKNIQYF. Written as DNA, the CDR3 is TGTGCCGTAGTGGACAGCCGCGGGGGAATAGCCAAAAACATTCAGTACTTC.

The chain recombines TRBV19 with TRBJ2-2; D remains ambiguous. CDR1 is LNHDA, CDR2 SQIVND, per germline (reference sequence). The CDR3 sequence is 13 residues long. V lost 7 bases and J 4 bases, leaving 10 bases between the germline ends. CDR3 in DNA: TGTGCCAGTATCGCTAGGCTCACCGGGGAGCTGTTTTTT. Its protein is CASIARLTGELFF.

The chain is built from TRBV5-1 and TRBJ1-1, with TRBD1 matching over 11 bases. From germline, CDR1 is SGHRS and CDR2 YFSETQ. Trimming took 4 bases from V and 4 from J; bases not matched to a gene: 9. The CDR3 runs 16 residues. The CDR3: CASSPRDRGDSTEAFF. The CDR3 nucleotides are TGCGCCAGCAGCCCCCGGGACAGGGGGGACAGCACTGAAGCTTTCTTT.

This chain uses TRBV9 with TRBJ2-3; D gene unclear. Germline V gene data show CDR1 as SGDLS and CDR2 as YYNGEE. The CDR3 spans 15 residues. V was pared by 2 bases and J by 1 base, with 11 bases between. The CDR3 sequence is CASSVLSGGTDTQYF. The DNA of the CDR3 is TGTGCCAGCAGCGTTTTATCTGGCGGCACAGATACGCAGTATTTT.

CDR3 protein: CASSESRVNQPQHF. The CDR3 DNA sequence: TGCGCCAGCAGTGAGTCCAGGGTCAATCAGCCCCAGCATTTT. The chain links TRBV10-2 to TRBJ1-5; possible D gene TRBD1, 5 bases. Germline V gene data show CDR1 as WSHSY and CDR2 as SAAADI. The V and J ends lost 0 bases and 3 bases respectively, with 6 bases between them. The CDR3 sequence is 14 residues long.

The gene calls are TRBV3-1 (or the pseudogene TRBV3-2) and TRBJ2-5; TRBD2 might be the D (5 bases). This CDR3 has 16 amino acids. The V end lost 1 base, the J end lost 7 bases, and 19 bases lay between the germline ends. Germline V lookup: CDR1 LGHDT, CDR2 YNNKEL (reference sequence). The CDR3 DNA reads TGTGCCAGCAGCCAAGTTTCAGCGTTCCCCGGAGGGACCCAGTACTTC. Its protein product is CASSQVSAFPGGTQYF.

The V gene is TRBV7-8, the J gene TRBJ2-1; a possible D gene is TRBD2 (6 bases). Trimming took 5 bases from V and 9 from J, leaving 26 bases between them. This CDR3 has 17 amino acids. Germline lookup yields CDR1 SGHVS and CDR2 FQNEAQ. CDR3 in DNA: TGTGCCAGCAGCGTAACCGGGACTGGAACGTTTGGCGGTGAGCAGTTCTTC. Translation gives CASSVTGTGTFGGEQFF.

The chain combines TRBV11-2 with TRBJ2-5, with TRBD1 identical over 11 bases. The CDR3 extends over 18 amino acids. V lost 0 bases to trimming and J lost 1 base; unmatched junction nucleotides: 7. From germline, CDR1 is SGHAT and CDR2 FQNNGV. CDR3 DNA sequence: TGTGCCAGCAGCTTAGACTTACGCGGGACAGGGGGCCAAGAGACCCAGTACTTC. Its protein is CASSLDLRGTGGQETQYF.

This chain uses TRBV7-3 with TRBJ1-2, with a possible D match to TRBD1 (6 bases). This CDR3 region has 15 residues. Deletions cut 5 bases from V and 4 bases from J, with 17 bases between. Germline V gene sequence: CDR1 SGHTA, CDR2 FQGTGA. CDR3 sequence: CASSPHRGASYGYTF. The CDR3 DNA reads TGTGCCAGCAGCCCACATCGGGGGGCAAGCTATGGCTACACCTTC. Full variable domain (missing parts from reference TRBV7-3 and TRBJ1-2): GAGVSQTPSNKVTEKGKYVELRCDPISGHTALYWYRQSLGQGPEFLIYFQGTGAADDSGLPNDRFFAVRPEGSVSTLKIQRTERGDSAVYLCASSPHRGASYGYTFGSGTRLTVV.

The chain has TRBV5-1 and TRBJ1-5; a weak D match, TRBD1 (5 bases). Germline CDR1 reads SGHRS; CDR2 reads YFSETQ. The CDR3 runs 15 residues. V gave up 4 bases and J gave up 0 bases, with 11 bases separating them. The CDR3 nucleotides read TGCGCCAGCAGCGCGACAGATTCTAGCAATCAGCCCCAGCATTTT. Protein: CASSATDSSNQPQHF.

The rearrangement uses TRBV28 and TRBJ1-1; no definite D call. Germline CDR1 reads MDHEN; CDR2 reads SYDVKM. This CDR3 contains 15 residues. V gave up 5 bases and J gave up 1 base, with 14 bases separating them. The CDR3 nucleotides are TGTGCCAGCAGTCCTCAGAGGGTCGGGAACACTGAAGCTTTCTTT. It translates to CASSPQRVGNTEAFF.

This clone appeared a single time. The V and J genes are TRBV20-1 and TRBJ1-4; D remains unclear. Germline CDR1 is DFQATT and CDR2 is SNEGSKA (reference sequence). V lost 5 bases and J 7 bases, leaving 8 bases between the germline ends. This CDR3 region has 11 residues. Here the CDR3 reads CSAVRGEKLFF. CDR3 DNA sequence: TGCAGTGCTGTAAGAGGTGAAAAACTGTTTTTT.

Comments on this clone: Other DNA sequences in the same sample also yield this CDR3. The V gene is TRBV18, the J gene TRBJ1-5; TRBD1 matches 7 bases. Trimming removed 2 bases from V and 5 bases from J; junction bases left unmatched: 0. CDR3 length equals 13 residues. Germline V gene sequence: CDR1 KGHSH, CDR2 LQKENI. The CDR3 coding sequence is TGTGCCAGCTCACCAGGACAGGATCAGCCCCAGCATTTT. Its protein product is CASSPGQDQPQHF.

Worth noting for this clone: Other DNA sequences in this sample translate to the same CDR3. The chain is built from TRBV7-2 and TRBJ2-2, with no clear D. The germline V gene has CDR1 SGHTA and CDR2 FQGNSA. CDR3 length: 12 residues. Trimming stripped 4 bases from V and 5 bases from J, with 5 bases between. CDR3 loop: CASSSDTGELFF. The CDR3 DNA reads TGTGCCAGCAGCTCTGATACCGGGGAGCTGTTTTTT.

Only a few counts were recorded for this clone. V usage is TRBV2 and J usage is TRBJ2-5; 7 bases fit TRBD2. The germline V gene has CDR1 SNHLY and CDR2 FYNNEI. Losses at the gene ends were 6 bases for V and 4 bases for J; bases not matched to a gene: 5. The CDR3 has 13 amino acids. DNA for the CDR3: TGTGCCAGCAGGAGACTAGCCGGAGAGACCCAGTACTTC. Protein sequence: CASRRLAGETQYF.